This T cell receptor (beta chain) was recorded in a study of T cell changes during pregnancy in multiple sclerosis. Generated by immunoSEQ multiplex PCR, the TCRdb table keeps only in-frame clones and is missing some. The table records about 28,000 clones, roughly 89% of them present only once. This TCR derives from a female donor in good health, enrolled as a control in a pregnancy study. The material sequenced was CD4+ T cells from peripheral blood mononuclear cells, taken in the first trimester of pregnancy.

The DNA for the CDR3 is TGCGCCAGCAGCTCAGTTCAGGGGTTAGGGGAAAAACTGTTTTTT. Amino acid sequence: CASSSVQGLGEKLFF. The rearrangement joins TRBV5-1 to TRBJ1-4; possibly TRBD1 for D (6 bases). CDR3 length: 15 residues. Germline CDR1 is SGHRS and CDR2 is YFSETQ. Trimming cost V 3 bases and J 8 bases, with 17 bases left between them.